The T cell receptor (beta chain) under discussion was sequenced for a study of CD8+ T cells in alopecia areata. Germline V gene sequence: CDR1 LNHNV, CDR2 YYDKDF (reference sequence). The V gene lost 1 base and the J gene lost 2 bases, with 8 bases spanning the gap. The CDR3 covers 14 residues. The authors extracted RNA and reverse transcribed it into cDNA as the sequencing template. Only in-frame clones appear in the TCRdb table, and some are missing; sequencing was by immunoSEQ multiplex PCR. The sample lists almost 250,000 clones; 67% were seen once. The chain couples TRBV15 to TRBJ1-2; possible D gene TRBD1, 6 bases. The receptor's source is a human donor with alopecia areata. Sequencing used CD4+ T cells sorted from blood, obtained at week 0. CDR3 sequence (DNA): TGTGCCACCAGCAGAGGTACAGGGAACTATGGCTACACCTTC. Translating it yields CATSRGTGNYGYTF. Full variable domain (outside the CDR3, taken from reference TRBV15 and TRBJ1-2): DAMVIQNPRYQVTQFGKPVTLSCSQTLNHNVMYWYQQKSSQAPKLLFHYYDKDFNNEADTPDNFQSRRPNTSFCFLDIRSPGLGDTAMYLCATSRGTGNYGYTFGSGTRLTVV.